This entry lists 8 T cell receptor beta chains sequenced from one sample in a study of early T cells in non-severe SARS-CoV-2 infection. TCRdb independently ran MiXCR on the 5' RACE reads; one entry per CDR3 protein. The sample lists around 50,000 distinct CDR3 sequences, about 9.1% seen once, with around 4.2% in the top ten. The material sequenced was whole blood. The receptors were sampled from an adult who was a healthcare worker with PCR-confirmed SARS-CoV-2 infection or an uninfected control (not recorded which).

The genes are TRBV29-1 and TRBJ2-2, with D possibly being TRBD1 (6 bases). CDR3 size: 14 residues. Germline loops: CDR1 SQVTM, CDR2 ANQGSEA. V lost 6 bases and J 0 bases, leaving 11 bases between the germline ends. CDR3 residues: CSVPDRTNTGELFF. The CDR3 DNA is TGCAGCGTCCCGGACAGAACGAACACCGGGGAGCTGTTTTTT.

This sequence joins TRBV9 and TRBJ1-1; possibly TRBD1 for D (6 bases). The CDR3 has 15 amino acids. The germline V gene encodes CDR1 SGDLS and CDR2 YYNGEE. The V and J ends lost 4 bases and 3 bases respectively, with 16 bases between them. CDR3 loop: CASSSHGTKDTEAFF. CDR3 coding DNA: TGTGCCAGCAGCTCTCACGGGACAAAGGACACTGAAGCTTTCTTT.

V usage is TRBV20-1 and J usage is TRBJ2-1; 7 bases map to TRBD2. In germline, CDR1 is DFQATT, CDR2 SNEGSKA (reference sequence). V lost 5 bases, J lost 7 bases, and 14 bases stayed unmatched. The CDR3 length is 15 residues. The CDR3 nucleotides read TGCAGTGCTGGCGTTGCGGGGAGGGTGATTAATGAGCAGTTCTTC. Translated: CSAGVAGRVINEQFF.

The sample holds many counts of this clonotype. The chain combines TRBV6-1 with TRBJ2-7; a possible D gene is TRBD1 (6 bases). CDR3 size: 14 residues. V gave up 3 bases and J gave up 6 bases, with 15 bases separating them. CDR1 is MNHNS and CDR2 is SASEGT in the germline V gene. This CDR3 is CASSDQGSIVEQYF. CDR3 DNA sequence: TGTGCCAGCAGTGACCAGGGGTCTATAGTCGAGCAGTACTTC.

This clonotype occurred a few times. The CDR3 loop is CASSQESLAGGHYEQYF. CDR3 DNA: TGTGCCAGCAGCCAAGAGAGTCTAGCGGGGGGCCACTACGAGCAGTACTTC. The chain couples TRBV4-2 to TRBJ2-7, with 11 bases aligning to TRBD2. V trimming: 0 bases; J trimming: 3 bases; junction bases outside the gene matches: 7. The CDR3 spans 17 residues. CDR1 LGHNA and CDR2 YNFKEQ come from the germline V gene.

A few counts support this clonotype. The chain combines TRBV11-2 with TRBJ2-3; the D is unclear. CDR3 size: 14 residues. Trimming left V 3 bases short and J 1 base short, with 8 bases between. The germline V gene encodes CDR1 SGHAT and CDR2 FQNNGV. The CDR3 loop is CASSLGFGTDTQYF. In nucleotides, the CDR3 is TGTGCCAGCAGCTTGGGATTTGGCACAGATACGCAGTATTTT.

This chain joins TRBV29-1 and TRBJ1-2; the D is unclear. The germline V gene has CDR1 SQVTM and CDR2 ANQGSEA. There are 13 residues in the CDR3. Trimming stripped 2 bases from V and 3 bases from J, with 10 bases between. In DNA, the CDR3 is TGCAGCGTTGAACGGTCTTTTGACTATGGCTACACCTTC. Amino acid sequence: CSVERSFDYGYTF.

Details on this clonotype: The junction differs from germline at one of its ends, possibly a read error. DNA of the CDR3: TGTGCCAGCAGCTTAGAGACCTACAATGAGCTGTTCTTC. Protein: CASSLETYNELFF. The chain combines TRBV11-2 with TRBJ2-1; D is unresolved. The CDR3 runs 13 residues. Germline-derived CDR1 and CDR2 are SGHAT and FQNNGV.